This T cell receptor beta chain was profiled in a study of OX40 agonist ivuxolimab in advanced cancers. Study at large: Patients undergoing dose escalation presented with hepatocellular carcinoma, melanoma, renal cell or head and neck cancer. Eligibility admitted prior anti-PD-1, anti-PD-L1 or anti-CTLA-4 therapy; 35% to 40% had some. Partial responses were observed in three patients, of whom one had hepatocellular carcinoma and two had cutaneous melanoma.

The repertoire was sequenced with immunoSEQ multiplex PCR; TCRdb's copy has only in-frame clones and lacks some. The sample contains 35,000 to 55,000 clones, 85% to 95% of which appear only once. V lost 2 bases, J lost 3 bases, and 3 bases stayed unmatched. Germline CDR1 and CDR2: SGHDT and YYEEEE. The CDR3 runs to 15 residues. This clone came up once. The gene calls are TRBV5-6 and TRBJ2-2; TRBD1 matches at 8 bases. The sample consisted of CD4+ or CD8+ T cells sorted from blood, taken in a trial of the OX40 agonist ivuxolimab. The sequence came from an adult with an advanced solid tumor such as melanoma, head and neck, liver or kidney cancer. The DNA of the CDR3 is TGTGCCAGCAGCTTATTACAGGGGGACACCGGGGAGCTGTTTTTT. Its protein product is CASSLLQGDTGELFF.